One and the same sample provided the 8 T cell receptor beta chains below, sequenced in a study of CD8 T cells in ankylosing spondylitis. TCRdb re-analysed the 5' RACE reads in MiXCR, keeping a single row per CDR3 protein. The table lists about 320,000 distinct CDR3 sequences, more than 9% of them singletons. Sequencing was carried out using blood, either unsorted or a sorted T cell fraction (not recorded which). These receptor sequences come from a female donor with ankylosing spondylitis or in good health (not recorded which).

The V call is TRBV5-1, the J call TRBJ2-7, with TRBD1 matching 10 bases. Germline V gene data show CDR1 as SGHRS and CDR2 as YFSETQ. The junction had 4 bases not matched to a gene; V was cut back by 3 bases and J by 1 base. The CDR3 is 15 residues long. This CDR3 reads CASSWGQGLSYEQYF. In nucleotides, the CDR3 is TGCGCCAGCAGCTGGGGACAGGGGTTATCCTACGAGCAGTACTTC.

The table lists this clonotype with many counts. V gene TRBV10-3 combines with J gene TRBJ2-2; D gene unclear. CDR1 ENHRY and CDR2 SYGVKD come from the germline V gene. V was pared by 0 bases and J by 3 bases, with 8 bases between. This CDR3 has 15 residues. For the CDR3, the DNA is TGTGCCATCAGTGAGTCCCGTAGGGACACCGGGGAGCTGTTTTTT. It yields the protein CAISESRRDTGELFF.

This sequence joins TRBV5-1 and TRBJ1-1; TRBD1 might be the D (5 bases). This CDR3 comprises 15 residues. Germline CDR1 and CDR2: SGHRS and YFSETQ. V was trimmed by 0 bases and J by 3 bases, leaving 12 bases between them. The CDR3 here is CASSLDHRGDTEAFF. The CDR3 DNA follows: TGCGCCAGCAGCTTGGACCATAGGGGAGACACTGAAGCTTTCTTT.

This clonotype was counted many times. The V call is TRBV7-2, the J call TRBJ1-2; 9 bases agree with TRBD1. The J segment lost 0 bases and the V segment lost 1 base, leaving 6 bases of the junction unmatched. Germline V CDR1 and CDR2: SGHTA, FQGNSA. This CDR3 is built from 17 residues. The CDR3 sequence: CASSLGGGTGPNYGYTF. The CDR3 coding sequence is TGTGCCAGCAGCTTAGGGGGAGGGACAGGGCCTAACTATGGCTACACCTTC.

The chain employs TRBV12-3 or TRBV12-4 and TRBJ1-5, with a tentative D call TRBD1 (5 bases). This CDR3 contains 14 residues. V was clipped by 6 bases and J by 6 bases, with 15 bases between them. The CDR3 sequence: CASSKDTGIQPQHF. The CDR3 nucleotides read TGTGCCAGCAGCAAGGACACGGGGATTCAGCCCCAGCATTTT.

This clonotype was counted ten times or more. The chain is built from TRBV7-2 and TRBJ1-2; tentatively, D is TRBD1 (6 bases). CDR1 and CDR2 from the germline V gene are SGHTA and FQGNSA. The CDR3 is made up of 14 amino acids. V dropped 6 bases and J dropped 7 bases, with 18 bases sitting between them. The CDR3 loop is CASRPTPGAPGYTF. CDR3 coding DNA: TGTGCCAGCAGGCCAACCCCAGGGGCCCCTGGCTACACCTTC. Full variable domain (missing parts from reference TRBV7-2 and TRBJ1-2): GAGVSQSPSNKVTEKGKDVELRCDPISGHTALYWYRQSLGQGLEFLIYFQGNSAPDKSGLPSDRFSAERTGGSVSTLTIQRTQQEDSAVYLCASRPTPGAPGYTFGSGTRLTVV.

J is TRBJ2-5 and V is TRBV5-1; D is unresolved. Germline-derived CDR1 and CDR2 are SGHRS and YFSETQ. CDR3 size: 12 residues. The V end lost 5 bases, the J end lost 5 bases, and 10 bases lay between the germline ends. The CDR3 reads CASRGSAETQYF. DNA for the CDR3: TGCGCCAGCAGAGGCTCAGCGGAGACCCAGTACTTC.

At least ten counts were recorded for this clonotype. The chain combines TRBV20-1 with TRBJ1-2; D gene unclear. Germline CDR1 DFQATT, CDR2 SNEGSKA (reference sequence). The CDR3 covers 13 residues. The ends were cut back, 6 bases at V and 2 bases at J, with 13 bases in the middle. The CDR3 sequence is CSADLGNNYGYTF. In DNA form, the CDR3 reads TGCAGTGCCGATTTAGGGAACAACTATGGCTACACCTTC.